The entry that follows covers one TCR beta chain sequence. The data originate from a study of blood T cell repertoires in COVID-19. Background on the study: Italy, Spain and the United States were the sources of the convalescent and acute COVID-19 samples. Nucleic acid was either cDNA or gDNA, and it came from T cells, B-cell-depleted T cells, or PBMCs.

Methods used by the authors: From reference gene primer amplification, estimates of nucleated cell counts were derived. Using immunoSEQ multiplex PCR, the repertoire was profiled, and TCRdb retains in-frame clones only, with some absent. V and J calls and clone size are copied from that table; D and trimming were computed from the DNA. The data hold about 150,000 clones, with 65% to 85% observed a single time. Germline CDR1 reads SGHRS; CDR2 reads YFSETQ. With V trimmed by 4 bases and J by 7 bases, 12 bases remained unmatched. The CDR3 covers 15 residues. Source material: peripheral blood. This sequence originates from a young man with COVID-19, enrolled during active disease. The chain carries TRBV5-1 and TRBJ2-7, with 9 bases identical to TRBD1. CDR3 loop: CASSLSRDRVREQYF. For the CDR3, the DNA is TGCGCCAGCAGCCTGTCCCGGGACAGGGTTCGGGAGCAGTACTTC. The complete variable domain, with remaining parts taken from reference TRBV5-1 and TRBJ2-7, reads KAGVTQTPRYLIKTRGQQVTLSCSPISGHRSVSWYQQTPGQGLQFLFEYFSETQRNKGNFPGRFSGRQFSNSRSEMNVSTLELGDSALYLCASSLSRDRVREQYFGPGTRLTVT.